Ten or more counts support the clone carrying this TCR beta chain. These data come from a study of human T cells and chemical hapten exposure. Overall study: Throughout a study of about 6 months, patients underwent weekly scalp administration of diphenylcyclopropenone doses.

In the library, unique molecular identifiers were attached to individual cDNA molecules. As originally analysed: From approximately 21,000 to 630,000 TCRs were found per sample, with a median of approximately 100,000. MiXCR was run by TCRdb on the RACE reads, yielding one entry per CDR3 protein. The V and J calls were determined by TCRdb, not by the authors. The table includes approximately 320,000 distinct CDR3 sequences, around 5.5% detected once. Documented time point: pre-sensitization, week 0. Treatment of the sample: therapeutic diphenylcyclopropenone sensitization with weekly scalp DPC. Looked up from germline, CDR1 is MNHEY and CDR2 is SVGAGI. V shed 0 bases and J shed 3 bases, with 15 bases lying between them. The CDR3 is 16 amino acids.

The V and J genes are TRBV6-5 and TRBJ2-7; D not resolved. The origin of this receptor is a woman aged 18-30 years with alopecia areata. Some clones in this sample may be carry-over from other donors' samples. The specimen comprised whole blood, sampled in connection with sensitization to the hapten diphenylcyclopropenone (DPC). CDR3: CASSYSGVRAIYEQYF. DNA of the CDR3: TGTGCCAGCAGTTACTCTGGTGTTAGGGCCATCTACGAGCAGTACTTC.